One sample yielded the 5 T cell receptor beta chains listed below, sequenced in a study of T-cell reconstitution after alpha-beta-depleted transplantation in children. During its preparation, the TCRbeta library received unique molecular identifiers. TCRdb ran MiXCR on the PCR reads and lists one entry per CDR3 protein. Counted here are some 200,000 distinct CDR3 sequences, about 8.4% occurring once; the ten biggest clones make up 35%. The sequencing used PBMCs, mostly from graft donor cells, collected 360 days after TCRalphabeta/CD19-depleted stem cell transplant. Receptors originate from a male patient between 2 and 10 years old who had a stem cell transplant for acute myeloid leukemia, so the T cells may come from the graft donor.

This sequence joins TRBV5-1 and TRBJ2-5; D call uncertain. Germline V gene sequence: CDR1 SGHRS, CDR2 YFSETQ. The CDR3 spans 12 residues. Trimming removed 5 bases at V and 2 bases at J, with 7 bases between. CDR3 region: CASRPDQETQYF. The CDR3 DNA follows: TGCGCCAGCAGGCCCGATCAAGAGACCCAGTACTTC.

This clonotype turned up a few times. The chain is built from TRBV7-9 and TRBJ2-5; the D is unclear. V lost 2 bases and J lost 5, with 9 bases in between. The CDR3 runs 13 residues. Germline-derived CDR1 and CDR2 are SEHNR and FQNEAQ (reference sequence). CDR3 bases: TGTGCCAGCAGCTTAAATGGACGGGAGACCCAGTACTTC. Translation: CASSLNGRETQYF.

The V call is TRBV18, the J call TRBJ2-4, with 12 bases fitting TRBD1. The germline CDR1 and CDR2 sequences are KGHSH and LQKENI. The CDR3 is made up of 16 amino acids. The ends lost 3 bases at V and 3 bases at J; junction bases unmatched: 3. Here the CDR3 reads CASSPGTGGDKNIQYF. CDR3 in DNA: TGTGCCAGCTCACCTGGGACAGGGGGCGACAAAAACATTCAGTACTTC.

This clonotype occurred many times. The chain links TRBV27 to TRBJ2-2, with unresolved D. The length of the CDR3 is 16 residues. The V end lost 2 bases, the J end lost 4 bases, and 14 bases lay between the germline ends. Germline V gene sequence: CDR1 MNHEY, CDR2 SMNVEV (reference sequence). CDR3: CASSLVRDRPTGELFF. CDR3 bases: TGTGCCAGCAGTTTAGTTCGTGACCGACCCACCGGGGAGCTGTTTTTT.

This clonotype was picked up many times. The chain is built from TRBV7-2 and TRBJ2-2, with D unresolved. CDR3 length: 13 amino acids. In germline, CDR1 is SGHTA, CDR2 FQGNSA. Trimming left V 6 bases short and J 3 bases short, with 8 bases between. The chain's CDR3 is CASSSRYTGELFF. DNA of the CDR3: TGTGCCAGCAGTAGCCGATACACCGGGGAGCTGTTTTTT.